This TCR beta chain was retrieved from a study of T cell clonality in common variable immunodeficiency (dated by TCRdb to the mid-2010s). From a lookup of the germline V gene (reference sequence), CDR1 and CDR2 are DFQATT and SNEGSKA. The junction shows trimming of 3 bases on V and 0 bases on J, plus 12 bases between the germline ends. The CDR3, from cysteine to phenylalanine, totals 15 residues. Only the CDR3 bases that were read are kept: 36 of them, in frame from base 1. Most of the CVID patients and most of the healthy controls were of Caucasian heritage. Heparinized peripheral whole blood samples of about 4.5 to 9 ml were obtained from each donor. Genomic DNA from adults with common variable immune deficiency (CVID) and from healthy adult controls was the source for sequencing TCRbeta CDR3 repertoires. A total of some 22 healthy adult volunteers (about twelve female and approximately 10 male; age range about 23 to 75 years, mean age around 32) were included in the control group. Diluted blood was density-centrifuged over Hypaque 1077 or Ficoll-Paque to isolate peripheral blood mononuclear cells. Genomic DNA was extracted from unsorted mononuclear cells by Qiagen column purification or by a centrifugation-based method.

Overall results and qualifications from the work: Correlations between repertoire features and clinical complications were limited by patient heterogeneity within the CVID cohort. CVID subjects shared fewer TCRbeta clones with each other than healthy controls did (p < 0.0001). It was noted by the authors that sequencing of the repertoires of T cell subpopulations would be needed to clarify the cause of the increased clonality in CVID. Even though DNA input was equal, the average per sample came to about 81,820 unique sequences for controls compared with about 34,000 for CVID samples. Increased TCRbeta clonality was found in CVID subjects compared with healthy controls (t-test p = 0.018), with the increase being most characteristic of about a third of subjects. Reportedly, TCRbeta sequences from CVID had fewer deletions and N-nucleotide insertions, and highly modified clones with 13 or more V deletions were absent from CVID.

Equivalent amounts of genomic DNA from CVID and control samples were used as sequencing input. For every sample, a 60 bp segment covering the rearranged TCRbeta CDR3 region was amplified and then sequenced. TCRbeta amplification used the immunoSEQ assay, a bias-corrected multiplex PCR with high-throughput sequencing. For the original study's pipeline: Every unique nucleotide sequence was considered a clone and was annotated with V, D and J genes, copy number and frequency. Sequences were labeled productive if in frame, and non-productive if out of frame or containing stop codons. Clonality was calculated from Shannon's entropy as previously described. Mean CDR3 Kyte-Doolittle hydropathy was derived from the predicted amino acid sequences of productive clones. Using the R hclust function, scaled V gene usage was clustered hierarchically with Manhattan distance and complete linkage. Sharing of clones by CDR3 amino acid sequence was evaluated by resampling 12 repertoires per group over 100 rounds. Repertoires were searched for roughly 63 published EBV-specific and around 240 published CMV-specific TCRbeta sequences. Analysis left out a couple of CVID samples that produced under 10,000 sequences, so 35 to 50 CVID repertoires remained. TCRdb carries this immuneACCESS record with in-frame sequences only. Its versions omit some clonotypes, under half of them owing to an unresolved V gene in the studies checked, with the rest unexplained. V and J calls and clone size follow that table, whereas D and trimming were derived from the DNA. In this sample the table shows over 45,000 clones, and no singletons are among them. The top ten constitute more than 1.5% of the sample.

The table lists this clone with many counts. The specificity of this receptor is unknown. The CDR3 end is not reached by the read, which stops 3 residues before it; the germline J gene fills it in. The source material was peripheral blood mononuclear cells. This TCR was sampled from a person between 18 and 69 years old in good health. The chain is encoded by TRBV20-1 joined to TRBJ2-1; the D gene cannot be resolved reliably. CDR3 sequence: CSASPYRSSYNEQFF. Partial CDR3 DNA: TGCAGTGCTAGCCCATACCGTAGCTCCTACAATGAG.